The 32 T cell receptor beta chains below all came from one sample that was sequenced in a study of T cells in Graves' hyperthyroidism and ophthalmopathy. Amplified TCR beta CDR3 regions derived from RNA transcripts. Primed by the HTBI set, a first-round RT-PCR was run on the TCR CDR3. TCRdb re-called the multiplex PCR reads with MiXCR, one entry per CDR3 protein. The sample carries some 570,000 distinct CDR3 sequences, about a sixth recorded once. Material: blood. These receptor sequences come from a woman under 30 with Graves' ophthalmopathy.

Comments on this clonotype: A read error is possible here, since a much larger clone lies one base away. The chain joins TRBV30 to TRBJ2-2, with 11 bases lining up with TRBD2. With V trimmed by 4 bases and J by 6 bases, 7 bases remained unmatched. The CDR3 consists of 15 residues. Germline CDR1 is GTSNPN and CDR2 is SVGIG (reference sequence). The CDR3 DNA reads as TGTGCCTGGAAACCGACTAGCGGGGAAGCCGGGGAGCTGTTTTTT. Its protein product is CAWKPTSGEAGELFF.

The chain joins TRBV5-1 to TRBJ2-7; 10 nucleotides match TRBD1. The CDR3 loop spans 15 amino acids. Per the germline V gene, CDR1 is SGHRS and CDR2 is YFSETQ. Trimming cost V 0 bases and J 6 bases; bases outside gene matches: 6. The CDR3 sequence: CASSLEPGTGAEQYF. CDR3 nucleotides: TGCGCCAGCAGCTTGGAGCCCGGGACAGGGGCCGAGCAGTACTTC.

This clonotype has only a few counts. The conserved closing phenylalanine or tryptophan is absent in this CDR3, likely reflecting a read error. CDR3 residues: CSARDRGPGYGYTL. In nucleotides, the CDR3 is TGCAGTGCTAGGGATCGAGGGCCTGGCTATGGCTACACCCTC. The gene calls are TRBV20-1 and TRBJ1-2; D is unresolved. The CDR3 is 14 amino acids. Germline assignment: CDR1 DFQATT and CDR2 SNEGSKA (reference sequence). Trimming left V 3 bases short and J 4 bases short, with 15 bases between.

The table lists this clonotype with many counts. J is TRBJ2-2 and V is TRBV28; 7 nucleotides match TRBD1. The junction had 2 bases not matched to a gene; V was cut back by 3 bases and J by 1 base. Germline values: CDR1 MDHEN, CDR2 SYDVKM. There are 15 residues in the CDR3. This CDR3 is CASSLRQGNTGELFF. CDR3 nucleotide sequence: TGTGCCAGCAGTTTGAGACAGGGGAACACCGGGGAGCTGTTTTTT.

This clonotype was seen many times. The rearrangement links TRBV12-3 or TRBV12-4 to TRBJ2-7; D not certain. With 4 bases removed from V and 2 bases from J, the gap between germline ends came to 24 bases. The CDR3 totals 18 residues. Here the CDR3 reads CASSSLEPSGVGAYEQYF. CDR3 DNA: TGTGCCAGCAGTTCCTTGGAACCTTCGGGCGTTGGGGCCTACGAGCAGTACTTC.

A few counts support this clonotype. The chain links TRBV6-1 to TRBJ2-4, with 9 bases aligning to TRBD1. V shed 6 bases, J shed 7 bases, and the junction held 7 bases outside the gene matches. CDR3 length: 14 amino acids. CDR1 and CDR2 (germline): MNHNS, SASEGT. The CDR3, as DNA: TGTGCCAGCAGACCCACAGGGGGCCGGAACATTCAGTACTTC. Translating gives CASRPTGGRNIQYF.

The genes are TRBV7-9 and TRBJ2-2; no clear D. Germline V CDR1 and CDR2: SEHNR, FQNEAQ (reference sequence). The length of the CDR3 is 18 residues. The V end was cut by 2 bases, the J end by 5 bases, with 21 bases between. CDR3 loop: CASSLSFSGGSGTGELFF. As DNA, the CDR3 is TGTGCCAGCAGCTTATCATTTTCAGGCGGTTCCGGTACCGGGGAGCTGTTTTTT.

This clonotype appeared many times. The J gene is TRBJ2-2, the V gene TRBV7-2, with 9 bases identical to TRBD2. Germline values: CDR1 SGHTA, CDR2 FQGNSA. V shed 1 base, J shed 7 bases, and the junction held 4 bases outside the gene matches. This CDR3 has 15 residues. The CDR3 DNA is TGTGCCAGCAGCTTAGTAGCGGGAGCGGGCGGGGAGCTGTTTTTT. This sequence encodes CASSLVAGAGGELFF. Complete variable domain (other parts from reference TRBV7-2 and TRBJ2-2): GAGVSQSPSNKVTEKGKDVELRCDPISGHTALYWYRQSLGQGLEFLIYFQGNSAPDKSGLPSDRFSAERTGGSVSTLTIQRTQQEDSAVYLCASSLVAGAGGELFFGEGSRLTVL.

This clonotype was observed many times. This sequence joins TRBV7-3 and TRBJ2-3, with 7 bases matching TRBD2. Germline V CDR1 and CDR2: SGHTA, FQGTGA. There are 16 residues in the CDR3. V shed 2 bases and J 7 bases; nucleotides not matched to a gene: 12. The CDR3, as DNA: TGTGCCAGCAGCTTACAGGTTGGCGGGAGTACGAATACGCAGTATTTT. It specifies CASSLQVGGSTNTQYF.

The table lists this clonotype with a few counts. The V and J genes are TRBV6-2 or TRBV6-3 and TRBJ2-3, with TRBD2 matching over 9 bases. The germline gives CDR1 MNHEY, CDR2 SVGEGT. The CDR3 spans 14 residues. V gave up 6 bases and J gave up 4 bases; unmatched junction bases: 5. CDR3 sequence (DNA): TGTGCCAGCAGACGCGGGGGGGCGGCAGATACGCAGTATTTT. Translation: CASRRGGAADTQYF.

The chain is built from TRBV4-1 and TRBJ2-7; 10 nucleotides align to TRBD2. After removal of 0 bases from V and 2 bases from J, the junction contained 4 bases not matched to a gene. The CDR3 is 16 amino acids. Germline CDR1 MGHRA, CDR2 YSYEKL. The CDR3 protein is CASSQDRTSGTYEQYF. Written as DNA, the CDR3 is TGCGCCAGCAGCCAAGATCGGACTAGCGGTACCTACGAGCAGTACTTC.

This clonotype was seen more than once but under ten times. The chain has TRBV11-3 and TRBJ2-3; no reliable D call. V lost 5 bases and J lost 4, with 7 bases in between. The CDR3 runs to 12 residues. The germline V gene encodes CDR1 SGHNT and CDR2 YENEEA. CDR3 residues: CASSSGSDTQYF. Here the CDR3 DNA reads TGTGCCAGCAGCAGTGGCTCAGATACGCAGTATTTT.

V is TRBV6-9 and J is TRBJ2-7; D uncertain. Germline lookup yields CDR1 MNHGY and CDR2 SVAAGI. V was cut by 4 bases and J by 1 base, with 17 bases left in between. The CDR3 length is 16 residues. The DNA of the CDR3 is TGTGCCAGCAGTTGCTCAAGAGGTCCGCGATCCTACGAGCAGTACTTC. It codes for CASSCSRGPRSYEQYF.

The chain couples TRBV5-1 to TRBJ2-1, with D unclear. Per the germline V gene, CDR1 is SGHRS and CDR2 is YFSETQ. This CDR3 is 15 amino acids long. V lost 6 bases and J lost 5, with 18 bases in between. The CDR3 protein is CASTLSVAPDNEQFF. CDR3 in DNA: TGCGCCAGCACCTTATCTGTGGCGCCGGACAATGAGCAGTTCTTC.

This clonotype occurred a few times. The chain joins TRBV10-3 to TRBJ2-1; D not resolved. Germline V lookup: CDR1 ENHRY, CDR2 SYGVKD. The CDR3 loop spans 15 amino acids. V gave up 4 bases and J gave up 0 bases, with 10 bases separating them. Here the CDR3 reads CAISVLESSYNEQFF. The CDR3 DNA follows: TGTGCCATCAGTGTTTTAGAGAGCTCCTACAATGAGCAGTTCTTC.

This clonotype came up a few times. The chain links TRBV11-2 to TRBJ1-1; the D gene is possibly TRBD1 (5 bases). CDR1 SGHAT and CDR2 FQNNGV come from the germline V gene. The CDR3 covers 12 residues. V gave up 5 bases and J gave up 1 base, with 5 bases separating them. The CDR3 sequence: CASSGANTEAFF. The CDR3 DNA reads as TGTGCCAGCAGCGGGGCGAACACTGAAGCTTTCTTT.

The gene calls are TRBV9 and TRBJ1-2; 12 nucleotides line up with TRBD1. V trimming: 3 bases; J trimming: 9 bases; junction bases outside the gene matches: 6. There are 14 residues in the CDR3. Germline CDR1 SGDLS, CDR2 YYNGEE. CDR3 in amino acids: CASSASGQGASYTF. CDR3 bases: TGTGCCAGCAGCGCATCGGGACAGGGGGCTAGCTACACCTTC.

This clonotype has at least ten counts. The rearrangement links TRBV20-1 to TRBJ1-2, with D possibly matching TRBD1 (5 bases). This CDR3 is 15 amino acids long. Per germline, CDR1 DFQATT and CDR2 SNEGSKA (reference sequence). Between the trimmed V and J ends, which lost 0 bases and 0 bases, there was a span of 11 bases. CDR3 amino acids: CSARDMTESNYGYTF. The DNA of the CDR3 is TGCAGTGCTAGAGATATGACAGAATCTAACTATGGCTACACCTTC.

The CDR3 DNA is TGCGCCAGCAGCCAAGACAGCGGAGACTATGGCTACACCTTC. As protein: CASSQDSGDYGYTF. The chain couples TRBV4-1 to TRBJ1-2, with D unresolved. Germline V gives CDR1 MGHRA, CDR2 YSYEKL. This CDR3 is built from 14 residues. V shed 0 bases and J shed 3 bases, with 8 bases lying between them.

V gene TRBV3-1 combines with J gene TRBJ1-3; 11 bases line up with TRBD1. Trimming at V came to 7 bases and at J to 6 bases, leaving 2 bases not matched to a gene. The germline gives CDR1 LGHDT, CDR2 YNNKEL (reference sequence). The CDR3 consists of 13 residues. CDR3 amino acids: CASIGQGANTIYF. As DNA, the CDR3 is TGTGCCAGCATCGGACAGGGGGCAAACACCATATATTTT.

This clonotype was recorded a few times. The chain joins TRBV29-1 to TRBJ1-2; D call uncertain. The germline CDR1 and CDR2 sequences are SQVTM and ANQGSEA. The CDR3 contains 13 residues. The V end lost 8 bases, the J end lost 8 bases, and 21 bases lay between the germline ends. This CDR3 reads CSTKTGPLMGYTF. Written as DNA, the CDR3 is TGCAGCACAAAAACCGGGCCCCTAATGGGCTACACCTTC.

The chain's CDR3 is CASFRGPGSPLHF. In nucleotides, the CDR3 is TGTGCCAGCTTCAGGGGACCGGGTTCACCCCTCCACTTT. The chain employs TRBV2 and TRBJ1-6; the D gene is possibly TRBD1 (6 bases). Trimming pared 8 bases from V and 9 bases from J, leaving 14 bases between. Germline CDR1 reads SNHLY; CDR2 reads FYNNEI. The CDR3 is 13 residues long.

J is TRBJ2-7 and V is TRBV6-1; D ambiguous. V lost 2 bases, J lost 1 base, and 6 bases lay in between. CDR3 length equals 13 residues. Germline CDR1 and CDR2: MNHNS and SASEGT. In DNA, the CDR3 is TGTGCCAGCAGTGAATACCTATCCTACGAGCAGTACTTC. Residues: CASSEYLSYEQYF.

The gene calls are TRBV13 and TRBJ2-1; the match to TRBD2 covers 9 bases. CDR1 is PRHDT, CDR2 FYEKMQ, per germline (reference sequence). Unmatched junction bases numbered 9, after V lost 4 bases and J lost 8 bases. The CDR3 totals 15 residues. CDR3 in amino acids: CASSSWTSAGHEQFF. The CDR3 bases are TGTGCCAGCAGCTCGTGGACTAGCGCGGGACATGAGCAGTTCTTC. The full variable domain, with the rest looked up from reference TRBV13 and TRBJ2-1, is AAGVIQSPRHLIKEKRETATLKCYPIPRHDTVYWYQQGPGQDPQFLISFYEKMQSDKGSIPDRFSAQQFSDYHSELNMSSLELGDSALYFCASSSWTSAGHEQFFGPGTRLTVL.

In its sample, this clonotype was seen many times. The gene calls are TRBV7-9 and TRBJ1-2; 7 bases fit TRBD1. V lost 1 base, J lost 2 bases, and 4 bases stayed unmatched. The CDR3 consists of 15 residues. The germline V gene has CDR1 SEHNR and CDR2 FQNEAQ (reference sequence). CDR3 sequence (DNA): TGTGCCAGCAGCTTAGAACAGACAGGGAACTATGGCTACACCTTC. This sequence encodes CASSLEQTGNYGYTF. Full variable domain (rest looked up from reference TRBV7-9 and TRBJ1-2): DTGVSQNPRHKITKRGQNVTFRCDPISEHNRLYWYRQTLGQGPEFLTYFQNEAQLEKSRLLSDRFSAERPKGSFSTLEIQRTEQGDSAMYLCASSLEQTGNYGYTFGSGTRLTVV.

This clonotype was counted at least ten times. The chain carries TRBV27 and TRBJ1-6; possible D gene TRBD1, 5 bases. CDR1 MNHEY and CDR2 SMNVEV come from the germline V gene (reference sequence). Trimming pared 8 bases from V and 6 bases from J, leaving 14 bases between. The CDR3 totals 14 residues. Written as DNA, the CDR3 is TGTGCCAGCGGGAGAGGGGCGGGTAATTCACCCCTCCACTTT. It translates to CASGRGAGNSPLHF.

This clonotype was counted many times. The chain uses TRBV20-1 and TRBJ2-3; TRBD1 agrees at 8 bases. The CDR3 sequence is 16 residues long. Trimming removed 3 bases from V and 2 bases from J; junction bases left unmatched: 10. From germline, CDR1 is DFQATT and CDR2 SNEGSKA (reference sequence). The CDR3 nucleotides are TGCAGTGCTAGTGTTCTAGGGGGACAGGTCACAGATACGCAGTATTTT. Its protein product is CSASVLGGQVTDTQYF.

CDR3 protein: CASSRLARAGEQYF. As DNA, the CDR3 is TGCGCCAGCAGCCGCTTGGCCAGGGCGGGCGAGCAGTACTTC. The chain recombines TRBV4-1 with TRBJ2-7, with D possibly being TRBD1 or TRBD2 (5 bases each). Trimming cost V 4 bases and J 6 bases, with 16 bases left between them. Germline CDR1 and CDR2: MGHRA and YSYEKL. CDR3 length equals 14 residues.

This clonotype appeared many times. The CDR3 region is CASSFADNYEQYF. The CDR3, as DNA: TGTGCCAGCAGTTTTGCGGATAACTACGAGCAGTACTTC. V usage is TRBV12-3 or TRBV12-4 and J usage is TRBJ2-7; D gene ambiguous. Trimming took 3 bases from V and 3 from J, leaving 9 bases between them. This CDR3 region has 13 residues.

This clonotype appeared many times. V gene TRBV7-9 combines with J gene TRBJ2-1; TRBD2 matches at 9 bases. Per germline, CDR1 SEHNR and CDR2 FQNEAQ (reference sequence). This CDR3 is built from 16 residues. J lost 10 bases, V lost 1 base, and 11 bases had no gene match. The CDR3 DNA reads as TGTGCCAGCAGCTTAGTGTCGATTAGCGGGAGTGAGGAGCAGTTCTTC. This codes for CASSLVSISGSEEQFF.

This clonotype showed up many times. This chain connects TRBV15 to TRBJ1-1; no clear D gene. Germline V gene lookup returns CDR1 LNHNV and CDR2 YYDKDF (reference sequence). V lost 0 bases and J lost 1, with 15 bases in between. There are 17 residues in the CDR3. This CDR3 reads CATSRDNVVGGNTEAFF. CDR3 nucleotide sequence: TGTGCCACCAGCAGAGATAATGTAGTGGGAGGGAACACTGAAGCTTTCTTT.

V and J are TRBV6-5 and TRBJ1-4; D call uncertain. This CDR3 is built from 15 residues. Germline values: CDR1 MNHEY, CDR2 SVGAGI. With 5 bases removed from V and 8 bases from J, the gap between germline ends came to 18 bases. The CDR3 sequence is CASSNLEYIGEKLFF. CDR3 coding DNA: TGTGCCAGCAGTAACCTTGAATATATTGGGGAAAAACTGTTTTTT.